One and the same sample provided the 28 T cell receptor beta chains below, sequenced in a study of OX40 agonist ivuxolimab in advanced cancers. TCRdb's copy holds only in-frame clones and misses some; the assay was immunoSEQ multiplex PCR. Of about 72,000 clones listed, about nine tenths are singletons. The sequencing used CD4+ or CD8+ T cells sorted from blood, collected in a trial of the OX40 agonist ivuxolimab. The receptors shown here come from an adult with an advanced solid tumor such as melanoma, head and neck, liver or kidney cancer.

DNA of the CDR3: TGTGCCAGCAGTTGGGACAACACTGAAGCTTTCTTT. It encodes CASSWDNTEAFF. The chain links TRBV5-6 to TRBJ1-1, with TRBD1 as a possible D gene (5 bases). Germline V gene lookup returns CDR1 SGHDT and CDR2 YYEEEE. The CDR3 has 12 residues. V was shortened by 5 bases and J by 2 bases, with 7 bases between the two germline ends.

The gene calls are TRBV30 and TRBJ2-7; D remains unclear. V was trimmed by 0 bases and J by 6 bases, leaving 9 bases between them. Germline CDR1 reads GTSNPN; CDR2 reads SVGIG (reference sequence). CDR3 length equals 12 residues. This CDR3 reads CAWSVNILEQYF. The CDR3 region has the DNA TGTGCCTGGAGTGTAAATATACTCGAGCAGTACTTC.

This chain connects TRBV10-2 to TRBJ2-7; 7 bases match TRBD2. The CDR3 loop spans 14 amino acids. CDR1 and CDR2 from the germline V gene are WSHSY and SAAADI. V shed 10 bases, J shed 3 bases, and the junction held 12 bases outside the gene matches. CDR3 coding DNA: TGCGCCACCACCCCCAGGGCGGGGGTCTACGAGCAGTACTTC. Translated, it gives CATTPRAGVYEQYF.

J is TRBJ1-2 and V is TRBV28; D is unclear. Germline values: CDR1 MDHEN, CDR2 SYDVKM. The CDR3 sequence is 12 residues long. Between the trimmed V and J ends, which lost 6 bases and 0 bases, there was a span of 5 bases. The CDR3, as DNA: TGTGCCAGCAGGGAATCTAACTATGGCTACACCTTC. It is translated as CASRESNYGYTF.

The chain employs TRBV5-6 and TRBJ2-1; 12 bases agree with TRBD2. The junction had 1 base not matched to a gene; V was cut back by 4 bases and J by 5 bases. The CDR3 is made up of 14 amino acids. Germline CDR1 is SGHDT and CDR2 is YYEEEE. The CDR3 coding sequence is TGTGCCAGCAGCCGACTAGCGGGAGACAATGAGCAGTTCTTC. Its translation is CASSRLAGDNEQFF.

The chain carries TRBV6-4 and TRBJ2-3; 10 bases line up with TRBD2. This CDR3 contains 17 residues. CDR1 and CDR2 from the germline V gene are MRHNA and SNTAGT. Trimming at V came to 2 bases and at J to 0 bases, leaving 5 bases not matched to a gene. The CDR3 bases are TGTGCCAGCAGTGACCCAGCGGGGGGGGCTAGCACAGATACGCAGTATTTT. Encoded protein: CASSDPAGGASTDTQYF.

V and J are TRBV7-9 and TRBJ2-4, with 9 bases identical to TRBD1. J gave up 5 bases and V 5 bases, and 7 bases lay outside the gene matches. CDR1 and CDR2 from the germline V gene are SEHNR and FQNEAQ (reference sequence). CDR3 length equals 15 residues. The CDR3 region has the DNA TGTGCCAGCAGCCCCGGACAGGGGATGGAAAACATTCAGTACTTC. It yields the protein CASSPGQGMENIQYF.

The rearrangement links TRBV9 to TRBJ1-4; possibly TRBD1 for D (6 bases). This CDR3 comprises 15 residues. Germline CDR1 SGDLS, CDR2 YYNGEE. Trimming took 1 base from V and 3 from J, leaving 10 bases between them. The CDR3 spells CASSVTDRSNEKLFF. The DNA of the CDR3 is TGTGCCAGCAGCGTAACCGACAGGTCTAATGAAAAACTGTTTTTT.

The chain has TRBV28 and TRBJ1-2, with D possibly TRBD1 on 5 matching bases. Trimming shortened V by 3 bases and J by 4 bases, and 6 bases separated the two germline ends. The V gene's germline CDR1 is MDHEN and CDR2 SYDVKM. CDR3 size: 12 residues. The CDR3: CASSLQGYGYTF. CDR3 sequence (DNA): TGTGCCAGCAGTTTGCAGGGCTATGGCTACACCTTC.

This chain links TRBV29-1 with TRBJ2-1; no clear D gene. CDR1 is SQVTM and CDR2 is ANQGSEA in the germline V gene. The V end lost 0 bases, the J end lost 7 bases, and 7 bases lay between the germline ends. This CDR3 has 12 amino acids. The CDR3 coding sequence is TGCAGCGTTGAAGATCCGGTGAATGAGCAGTTCTTC. As protein: CSVEDPVNEQFF.

The CDR3 bases are TGTGCCAGTATTAAGTTGACCACCGGGGAGCTGTTTTTT. This codes for CASIKLTTGELFF. This chain joins TRBV19 and TRBJ2-2; D gene unclear. The V gene lost 7 bases and the J gene lost 4 bases, with 10 bases spanning the gap. Germline lookup yields CDR1 LNHDA and CDR2 SQIVND (reference sequence). The CDR3 is 13 amino acids.

The CDR3 nucleotides read TGTGCCAGCAGCGCCGGCGGCGGGCCAACGGGAGAGACCCAGTACTTC. This codes for CASSAGGGPTGETQYF. The chain uses TRBV9 and TRBJ2-5; perhaps TRBD2 as D (5 bases). Trimming took 3 bases from V and 4 from J, leaving 19 bases between them. The CDR3 runs to 16 residues. The V gene's germline CDR1 is SGDLS and CDR2 YYNGEE.

The V call is TRBV2, the J call TRBJ2-7; 8 bases are shared with TRBD1. The germline V gene has CDR1 SNHLY and CDR2 FYNNEI. V lost 7 bases and J lost 0; bases outside the gene matches: 5. The CDR3 extends over 14 amino acids. The DNA for the CDR3 is TGTGCCAGCATCCCTCAGGGGGCCTCCTACGAGCAGTACTTC. The encoded protein is CASIPQGASYEQYF.

The rearrangement joins TRBV19 to TRBJ1-5; D is uncertain. The CDR3 sequence is 12 residues long. V lost 6 bases and J 7 bases, leaving 10 bases between the germline ends. Germline assignment: CDR1 LNHDA and CDR2 SQIVND (reference sequence). CDR3 residues: CASRTLIQPQHF. CDR3 nucleotides: TGTGCCAGTAGGACCCTAATCCAGCCCCAGCATTTT.

This clone was detected only a few times. V gene TRBV29-1 combines with J gene TRBJ2-3; possibly TRBD2 for D (6 bases). Germline V gives CDR1 SQVTM, CDR2 ANQGSEA. V lost 6 bases and J 4 bases, leaving 14 bases between the germline ends. The CDR3 sequence is 13 residues long. For the CDR3, the DNA is TGCAGCGTCCCGGGAGTCTCGCCAGATACGCAGTATTTT. Protein product: CSVPGVSPDTQYF.

The V gene is TRBV30, the J gene TRBJ2-3, with D unresolved. The length of the CDR3 is 12 residues. Germline CDR1 and CDR2: GTSNPN and SVGIG (reference sequence). Trimming removed 0 bases at V and 7 bases at J, with 8 bases between. The CDR3 bases are TGTGCCTGGAGTGTGTGGCCCCATACGCAGTATTTT. It yields the protein CAWSVWPHTQYF.

The rearrangement links TRBV19 to TRBJ2-7; D might be TRBD1 or TRBD2, each matching 7 bases. The CDR3 has 12 amino acids. The V and J ends lost 5 bases and 6 bases respectively, with 11 bases between them. Germline lookup yields CDR1 LNHDA and CDR2 SQIVND (reference sequence). The chain's CDR3 is CASSPRGGEQYF. DNA for the CDR3: TGTGCCAGTAGTCCCAGGGGGGGCGAGCAGTACTTC.

V and J are TRBV30 and TRBJ1-1; tentative D call: TRBD1 (5 bases). V lost 4 bases and J lost 4, with 10 bases in between. The CDR3 consists of 12 residues. Germline V gives CDR1 GTSNPN, CDR2 SVGIG (reference sequence). Here the CDR3 reads CAWIRGSTEAFF. CDR3 coding DNA: TGTGCCTGGATACGGGGGAGCACTGAAGCTTTCTTT.

V is TRBV30 and J is TRBJ1-1; 9 positions match TRBD1. Losses at the gene ends were 6 bases for V and 4 bases for J; bases not matched to a gene: 6. In germline, CDR1 is GTSNPN, CDR2 SVGIG (reference sequence). The CDR3 is made up of 13 amino acids. In DNA, the CDR3 is TGTGCCTGTTCCAACAGGGGGCTCACTGAAGCTTTCTTT. This sequence encodes CACSNRGLTEAFF.

V usage is TRBV7-9 and J usage is TRBJ2-3; the match to TRBD2 covers 14 bases. The CDR3 extends over 16 amino acids. Losses at the gene ends were 5 bases for V and 5 bases for J; bases not matched to a gene: 6. Per germline, CDR1 SEHNR and CDR2 FQNEAQ (reference sequence). CDR3 in DNA: TGTGCCAGCAGCCGACTAGCGGGGGGGCTTGGAGATACGCAGTATTTT. This translates into CASSRLAGGLGDTQYF.

In nucleotides, the CDR3 is TGTGCCAGCAGCGTAGGAGTTGCGGGGGATACGCAGTATTTT. It translates to CASSVGVAGDTQYF. The J gene is TRBJ2-3, the V gene TRBV9, with a weak D call TRBD2 (6 bases). The CDR3 is made up of 14 amino acids. V was clipped by 0 bases and J by 6 bases, with 11 bases between them. The germline V gene has CDR1 SGDLS and CDR2 YYNGEE.

The chain is built from TRBV30 and TRBJ1-4; 7 bases are a match to TRBD1. The junction had 16 bases not matched to a gene; V was cut back by 5 bases and J by 7 bases. This CDR3 region has 16 residues. Germline V gene data show CDR1 as GTSNPN and CDR2 as SVGIG (reference sequence). The CDR3: CAWQDLGGSGVEKLFF. In DNA, the CDR3 is TGTGCCTGGCAGGACCTAGGGGGCAGCGGGGTTGAAAAACTGTTTTTT.

V is TRBV7-9 and J is TRBJ1-5; a weak D match, TRBD1 (6 bases). Trimming stripped 3 bases from V and 3 bases from J, with 15 bases between. Germline V gives CDR1 SEHNR, CDR2 FQNEAQ (reference sequence). CDR3 length: 16 amino acids. CDR3 nucleotides: TGTGCCAGCAGCTTGTATAGGGGGGTTGACAATCAGCCCCAGCATTTT. Translating it yields CASSLYRGVDNQPQHF.

This clone was found a few times. This chain links TRBV7-8 with TRBJ1-3, with D possibly TRBD1 on 6 matching bases. This CDR3 is built from 18 residues. The V gene lost 5 bases and the J gene lost 6 bases, with 26 bases spanning the gap. Germline V gene data show CDR1 as SGHVS and CDR2 as FQNEAQ. CDR3 sequence (DNA): TGTGCCAGCAGCCTCGGGGGGGCACCGCGCTCTAGGTCAAACACCATATATTTT. Translation: CASSLGGAPRSRSNTIYF.

V gene TRBV9 combines with J gene TRBJ2-3; D gene unclear. The CDR3 covers 12 residues. The V end was cut by 0 bases, the J end by 6 bases, with 5 bases between. Germline assignment: CDR1 SGDLS and CDR2 YYNGEE. CDR3 residues: CASSVDLDTQYF. The CDR3 DNA sequence: TGTGCCAGCAGCGTAGATCTCGATACGCAGTATTTT.

This clone was recorded only once. V and J are TRBV6-6 and TRBJ1-3; D not certain. Trimming removed 2 bases at V and 0 bases at J, with 8 bases between. The V gene's germline CDR1 is MNHNY and CDR2 SVGAGI (reference sequence). The CDR3 is 15 amino acids. The CDR3 here is CASSYHPSSGNTIYF. The CDR3 nucleotides are TGTGCCAGCAGTTACCACCCGAGCTCTGGAAACACCATATATTTT.

This clone has a single count. The genes are TRBV29-1 and TRBJ1-2; 7 bases agree with TRBD1. There are 15 residues in the CDR3. Germline loops: CDR1 SQVTM, CDR2 ANQGSEA. Trimming at V came to 3 bases and at J to 4 bases, leaving 11 bases not matched to a gene. The CDR3 here is CSVDSETGPLYGYTF. The CDR3 DNA follows: TGCAGCGTTGACTCCGAGACAGGGCCACTCTATGGCTACACCTTC.

The chain carries TRBV19 and TRBJ1-4; 9 nucleotides match TRBD1. J lost 8 bases, V lost 3 bases, and 4 bases had no gene match. Germline-derived CDR1 and CDR2 are LNHDA and SQIVND (reference sequence). The CDR3 has 14 amino acids. The CDR3 here is CASSMGQGREKLFF. The CDR3 region has the DNA TGTGCCAGTAGTATGGGACAGGGACGAGAAAAACTGTTTTTT.